A single sample gave rise to the 2 T cell receptor beta chains below, sequenced in a study of blood T cell repertoires in COVID-19. The protocol was immunoSEQ multiplex PCR, while the TCRdb copy is restricted to in-frame clones and leaves out a portion. The sample holds under 250,000 clones, around 89% seen once. Sequenced material: peripheral blood. Every receptor here comes from a man younger than 45 with COVID-19, enrolled during active disease.

V is TRBV4-1 and J is TRBJ2-7; possible D gene TRBD1, 5 bases. In germline, CDR1 is MGHRA, CDR2 YSYEKL. The CDR3 is 15 residues long. V gave up 0 bases and J gave up 2 bases, with 11 bases separating them. This CDR3 reads CASSQEAGRPYEQYF. CDR3 bases: TGCGCCAGCAGCCAAGAAGCAGGGCGGCCCTACGAGCAGTACTTC.

V and J are TRBV15 and TRBJ1-5; D is unclear. V was cut by 0 bases and J by 7 bases, with 22 bases left in between. The CDR3 runs 18 residues. Per the germline V gene, CDR1 is LNHNV and CDR2 is YYDKDF (reference sequence). CDR3 region: CATSRDPWRDTLAQPQHF. The CDR3, as DNA: TGTGCCACCAGCAGAGATCCCTGGCGGGATACCTTAGCCCAGCCCCAGCATTTT.